The rows below give T cell receptor beta chains drawn from one sample of a study of T cell responses to AZD1222 COVID-19 vaccine. Some clones are missing from TCRdb's copy, which holds only in-frame ones; the method was immunoSEQ multiplex PCR. The table lists more than 100,000 clones, 85% to 90% of them singletons. Sequencing was performed on peripheral blood, taken on day 0 of AZD1222 vaccination. All receptors come from an adult in good health. CDR3s include the opening cysteine and the closing phenylalanine or tryptophan. The D gene is left open where the match is weak. Size is stated for part of the rows, as once, few or many counts, or as a class when the clone is expanded.

j_call v_call clone_size d_call cdr3_nt cdr3_aa
TRBJ2-4 TRBV7-2 - TRBD2 TGTGCCAGCAGCTCAGCGGGAGGGGGGGACATTCAGTACTTC CASSSAGGGDIQYF
TRBJ1-5 TRBV15 - - TGTGCCACCAGCAGAGGGGGGGGACTGAGCAATCAGCCCCAGCATTTT CATSRGGGLSNQPQHF
TRBJ2-1 TRBV7-8 - TRBD1 TGTGCCAGCAGCCCGGGACAGGGATGGGATGAGCAGTTCTTC CASSPGQGWDEQFF
TRBJ2-3 TRBV18 - TRBD1 TGTGCCAGCTCAGCCGGGACAGGGGGTACAGATACGCAGTATTTT CASSAGTGGTDTQYF
TRBJ1-3 TRBV7-8 few - TGTGCCAGCAGCCTCGCCCCCGGGTTCACTGGAAACACCATATATTTT CASSLAPGFTGNTIYF
TRBJ1-4 TRBV18 once - TGTGCCAGCTCACCGCCGCGGTCAGACCCTGAAAAACTGTTTTTT CASSPPRSDPEKLFF
TRBJ2-1 TRBV9 once TRBD2 TGTGCCAGCAGCGTAGGCAGCGGGAGAGGAAATGAGCAGTTCTTC CASSVGSGRGNEQFF
TRBJ1-1 TRBV12-3/TRBV12-4 - - TGTGCCAGCAGGGGTTTTTCTGGGACTGAAGCTTTCTTT CASRGFSGTEAFF
TRBJ1-5 TRBV6-2/TRBV6-3 - - TGTGCCAGCAGTTACTCCTCAAGGCAGCCCCAGCATTTT CASSYSSRQPQHF
TRBJ2-7 TRBV10-1 - - TGCGCCACCTCCCTTCAGACGGACTACGAGCAGTACTTC CATSLQTDYEQYF
TRBJ2-3 TRBV6-5 - - TGTGCCAGCAGGGGCCCGGGGTCAGATACGCAGTATTTT CASRGPGSDTQYF
TRBJ2-1 TRBV10-2 - - TGCGCCAGCAGACGACAGGTCGAGTCCTACAATGAGCAGTTCTTC CASRRQVESYNEQFF
TRBJ2-7 TRBV11-2 - - TGTGCCAGCAGCTCCGCTACTCGACAGACGAGCACCTACGAGCAGTACTTC CASSSATRQTSTYEQYF
TRBJ1-1 TRBV19 - - TGTGCCACCGCCTTCGGGAACACTGAAGCTTTCTTT CATAFGNTEAFF